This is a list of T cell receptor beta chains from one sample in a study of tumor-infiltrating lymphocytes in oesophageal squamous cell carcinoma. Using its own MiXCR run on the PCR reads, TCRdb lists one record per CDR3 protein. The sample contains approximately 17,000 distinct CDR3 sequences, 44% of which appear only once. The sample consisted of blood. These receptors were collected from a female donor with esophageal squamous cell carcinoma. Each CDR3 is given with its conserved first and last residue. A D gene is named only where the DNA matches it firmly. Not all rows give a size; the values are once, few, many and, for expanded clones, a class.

cdr3_nt: TGTGCCAGCAGCGAAAGGGGGGACTCCCACAATGAGCAGTTCTTC; cdr3_aa: CASSERGDSHNEQFF; j_call: TRBJ2-1; d_call: -; clone_size: -; v_call: TRBV7-3
cdr3_nt: TGCGCCAGCAGCCGGGGACAGGGGGCTCAAGATACGCAGTATTTT; cdr3_aa: CASSRGQGAQDTQYF; j_call: TRBJ2-3; d_call: TRBD1; clone_size: -; v_call: TRBV5-1
cdr3_nt: TGTGCCAGCTCAAGAGTCGACACCATATATTTT; cdr3_aa: CASSRVDTIYF; j_call: TRBJ1-3; d_call: -; clone_size: -; v_call: TRBV18
cdr3_nt: TGTGCCAGCAGTTTTGGCTCCTACAATGAGCAGTACTTC; cdr3_aa: CASSFGSYNEQYF; j_call: TRBJ2-7; d_call: -; clone_size: many; v_call: TRBV27
cdr3_nt: TGTGCCATCAGTGAGGGACTAGCGGGAGTCACGGAGACCCAGTACTTC; cdr3_aa: CAISEGLAGVTETQYF; j_call: TRBJ2-5; d_call: TRBD2; clone_size: once; v_call: TRBV10-3
cdr3_nt: TGTGCCAGCAGCTTACTACTAGCGGGAGGGGGGAACACAGATACGCAGTATTTT; cdr3_aa: CASSLLLAGGGNTDTQYF; j_call: TRBJ2-3; d_call: TRBD2; clone_size: -; v_call: TRBV7-2
cdr3_nt: TGCGCCAGCAGCTTGGACACGGAGAGCTCCTACGAGCAGTTCTTC; cdr3_aa: CASSLDTESSYEQFF; j_call: TRBJ2-1; d_call: -; clone_size: -; v_call: TRBV5-1
cdr3_nt: TGTGCCACCAGCAGAGATCGCAGGAGCTCCTACAATGAGCAGTTCTTC; cdr3_aa: CATSRDRRSSYNEQFF; j_call: TRBJ2-1; d_call: -; clone_size: many; v_call: TRBV15
cdr3_nt: TGTGCCAGCAGCATACAGGGGGCCTACACAGATACGCAGTATTTT; cdr3_aa: CASSIQGAYTDTQYF; j_call: TRBJ2-3; d_call: TRBD1; clone_size: -; v_call: TRBV7-3
cdr3_nt: TGCGCCAGCAGCTTGGATCCATACAATGAGCAGTTCTTC; cdr3_aa: CASSLDPYNEQFF; j_call: TRBJ2-1; d_call: -; clone_size: many; v_call: TRBV5-1
cdr3_nt: TGTGCCAGCACTGAAGCCGTTTTTGCAGATACGCAGTATTTT; cdr3_aa: CASTEAVFADTQYF; j_call: TRBJ2-3; d_call: -; clone_size: many; v_call: TRBV6-1
cdr3_nt: TGTGCCAGCAGTGATTTGCCGCCAGATACGCAGTATTTT; cdr3_aa: CASSDLPPDTQYF; j_call: TRBJ2-3; d_call: -; clone_size: medium-sized; v_call: TRBV6-4
cdr3_nt: TGTGCTAGTGGTTTCGGACTAGCGTACCAAGAGACCCAGTACTTC; cdr3_aa: CASGFGLAYQETQYF; j_call: TRBJ2-5; d_call: TRBD2; clone_size: few; v_call: TRBV12-5
cdr3_nt: TGTGCCACCAGCAGAGAGTCGGCGGGATATAGCAATCAGCCCCAGCATTTT; cdr3_aa: CATSRESAGYSNQPQHF; j_call: TRBJ1-5; d_call: -; clone_size: many; v_call: TRBV15
cdr3_nt: TGTGCCAGCAGTTACGGGACTAGCGGGTCCCCCTACGAGCAGTACTTC; cdr3_aa: CASSYGTSGSPYEQYF; j_call: TRBJ2-7; d_call: TRBD2; clone_size: many; v_call: TRBV6-2/TRBV6-3
cdr3_nt: TGTGCCAGCAGCCGGGACAGGGGGCCGGGTGAGCAGTTCTTC; cdr3_aa: CASSRDRGPGEQFF; j_call: TRBJ2-1; d_call: TRBD1; clone_size: once; v_call: TRBV7-8
cdr3_nt: TGTGCCAGCAGCGCCACAGGGTCTAGGCAAGAGACCCAGTACTTC; cdr3_aa: CASSATGSRQETQYF; j_call: TRBJ2-5; d_call: -; clone_size: -; v_call: TRBV11-3
cdr3_nt: TGTGCCAGCTCGCCGGGACTAGCGGGGGGGCCGGAGACCCAGTACTTC; cdr3_aa: CASSPGLAGGPETQYF; j_call: TRBJ2-5; d_call: TRBD2; clone_size: -; v_call: TRBV13
cdr3_nt: TGTGCCAGCAGCCCAGCGGGCGGGTTAAACAATGAGCAGTTCTTC; cdr3_aa: CASSPAGGLNNEQFF; j_call: TRBJ2-1; d_call: -; clone_size: few; v_call: TRBV7-9
cdr3_nt: TGTGCCAGCAAAAGGGACAGCCAGGCGTACGAGCAGTACTTC; cdr3_aa: CASKRDSQAYEQYF; j_call: TRBJ2-7; d_call: TRBD1; clone_size: many; v_call: TRBV27
cdr3_nt: TGTGCCAGCAGCCAAGTGTTGGCTAGCGGGGGCTTAAGCTCCTACAATGAGCAGTACTTC; cdr3_aa: CASSQVLASGGLSSYNEQYF; j_call: TRBJ2-7; d_call: TRBD2; clone_size: few; v_call: TRBV4-2
cdr3_nt: TGTGCCAGCAGTCTGGACGGGCAGGGTCGAACCTACGAGCAGTATTTT; cdr3_aa: CASSLDGQGRTYEQYF; j_call: TRBJ2-3; d_call: -; clone_size: few; v_call: TRBV6-2/TRBV6-3
cdr3_nt: -; cdr3_aa: CISVPEARAGTGENYGYTF; j_call: TRBJ1-2; d_call: -; clone_size: medium-sized; v_call: TRBV7-5
cdr3_nt: TGTGCCAGCACCGAGATCGTAGGTGGAAACACCATATATTTT; cdr3_aa: CASTEIVGGNTIYF; j_call: TRBJ1-3; d_call: -; clone_size: many; v_call: TRBV6-1
cdr3_nt: TGTGCCATCACCCCGACAGAGACAGGGGGCTACACCTTC; cdr3_aa: CAITPTETGGYTF; j_call: TRBJ1-2; d_call: TRBD1; clone_size: -; v_call: TRBV10-3
cdr3_nt: TGTGCCAGTCTCCGGGACGGTGGTCGGATGGAGACTGAAGCTTTCTTT; cdr3_aa: CASLRDGGRMETEAFF; j_call: TRBJ1-1; d_call: -; clone_size: few; v_call: TRBV2
cdr3_nt: TGTGCTAGTGGTTCCGACAGGGGGAACTTCGAGCAGTACTTC; cdr3_aa: CASGSDRGNFEQYF; j_call: TRBJ2-7; d_call: TRBD1; clone_size: -; v_call: TRBV12-5
cdr3_nt: TGTGCCACCAGCCCACAGGGACTGTACTCGAGCTCTGGGGCCAACGTCCTGACTTTC; cdr3_aa: CATSPQGLYSSSGANVLTF; j_call: TRBJ2-6; d_call: -; clone_size: many; v_call: TRBV15
cdr3_nt: TGTGCCAGTAGTATCCCCAGGGCTGAAGCTTTCTTT; cdr3_aa: CASSIPRAEAFF; j_call: TRBJ1-1; d_call: -; clone_size: many; v_call: TRBV19
cdr3_nt: TGTGCCAGCAGCTTTGCAGCCCTCTATGGCTACACCTTC; cdr3_aa: CASSFAALYGYTF; j_call: TRBJ1-2; d_call: -; clone_size: -; v_call: TRBV7-2
cdr3_nt: TGTGCCAGCAGCTTAGCGCTTGGTAGCGGGTCCTACGAGCAGTACTTC; cdr3_aa: CASSLALGSGSYEQYF; j_call: TRBJ2-7; d_call: TRBD2; clone_size: few; v_call: TRBV7-8
cdr3_nt: TGTGCCAGCAGCTTGTCAGGCGAGACCCAGTACTTC; cdr3_aa: CASSLSGETQYF; j_call: TRBJ2-5; d_call: -; clone_size: -; v_call: TRBV7-6
cdr3_nt: TGTGCCAGCAGTCGAGGGGCCTATGGCTACACCTTC; cdr3_aa: CASSRGAYGYTF; j_call: TRBJ1-2; d_call: -; clone_size: many; v_call: TRBV25-1
cdr3_nt: TGTGCCAGCAGCCTAGCGGGAGAGTGGAATGAGCAGTTCTTC; cdr3_aa: CASSLAGEWNEQFF; j_call: TRBJ2-1; d_call: TRBD2; clone_size: few; v_call: TRBV11-2
cdr3_nt: TGTGCCAGCAGCTTGTCGGGACTAGCGGGGTACAATGAGCAGTTCTTC; cdr3_aa: CASSLSGLAGYNEQFF; j_call: TRBJ2-1; d_call: TRBD2; clone_size: -; v_call: TRBV27
cdr3_nt: TGCGCCAGCAGCAGAATGACAGGGGCTAGCACAGATACGCAGTATTTT; cdr3_aa: CASSRMTGASTDTQYF; j_call: TRBJ2-3; d_call: TRBD1; clone_size: once; v_call: TRBV5-1
cdr3_nt: TGTGCCAGCAGCGTGACAGGCGTCGGCTCCTACGAGCAGTACTTC; cdr3_aa: CASSVTGVGSYEQYF; j_call: TRBJ2-7; d_call: -; clone_size: many; v_call: TRBV6-1